These 24 T cell receptor beta chains were all obtained from the same sample, sequenced in a study of blood T cell repertoires in COVID-19. TCRdb's copy holds only in-frame clones and misses some; the assay was immunoSEQ multiplex PCR. Among about 100,000 clones listed, roughly 84% were seen once. The sequenced material came from peripheral blood. These receptor sequences come from a human donor in a cohort sampled during active COVID-19.

The chain links TRBV30 to TRBJ2-1; D perhaps matches TRBD2 (5 bases). Per the germline V gene, CDR1 is GTSNPN and CDR2 is SVGIG (reference sequence). V lost 5 bases to trimming and J lost 6 bases, with 23 bases between them. CDR3 length: 16 amino acids. The chain's CDR3 is CAWDPPLRGNGNEQFF. In nucleotides, the CDR3 is TGTGCCTGGGACCCCCCCCTTAGAGGGAATGGCAATGAGCAGTTCTTC.

This chain links TRBV27 with TRBJ1-4; 8 bases align to TRBD1. The CDR3 contains 14 residues. Germline-derived CDR1 and CDR2 are MNHEY and SMNVEV (reference sequence). With 3 bases clipped from V and 8 bases from J, the junction kept 5 bases outside the gene matches. The CDR3 bases are TGTGCCAGCAGTTTTCAGGGGGCAAGGGAAAAACTGTTTTTT. It specifies CASSFQGAREKLFF.

V is TRBV27 and J is TRBJ2-5; TRBD1 agrees at 8 bases. Germline V gene data show CDR1 as MNHEY and CDR2 as SMNVEV (reference sequence). After removal of 5 bases from V and 5 bases from J, the junction contained 19 bases not matched to a gene. This CDR3 is built from 18 residues. The CDR3 sequence is CASSGLLTGGGLGETQYF. DNA for the CDR3: TGTGCCAGCAGTGGACTCCTAACAGGGGGAGGCCTTGGGGAGACCCAGTACTTC.

This clone was counted between two and nine times. V usage is TRBV5-5 and J usage is TRBJ2-2, with D maybe TRBD1 (6 bases). V was trimmed by 2 bases and J by 0 bases, leaving 11 bases between them. There are 16 residues in the CDR3. CDR1 and CDR2 from the germline V gene are SGHKS and YYEKEE (reference sequence). This CDR3 is CASSFTGTPNTGELFF. The CDR3 DNA follows: TGTGCCAGCAGCTTCACCGGGACACCGAACACCGGGGAGCTGTTTTTT.

This clone was seen just once. The chain joins TRBV19 to TRBJ1-6, with D perhaps matching TRBD1 (5 bases). This CDR3 is 16 amino acids long. The ends were cut back, 5 bases at V and 8 bases at J, with 19 bases in the middle. Germline CDR1 reads LNHDA; CDR2 reads SQIVND (reference sequence). CDR3 amino acids: CASSLQGGRGDSPLHF. In DNA, the CDR3 is TGTGCCAGTAGTCTTCAGGGAGGCAGAGGGGATTCACCCCTCCACTTT. Combining the CDR3 with reference TRBV19 and TRBJ1-6 gives the whole variable domain DGGITQSPKYLFRKEGQNVTLSCEQNLNHDAMYWYRQDPGQGLRLIYYSQIVNDFQKGDIAEGYSVSREKKESFPLTVTSAQKNPTAFYLCASSLQGGRGDSPLHFGNGTRLTVT.

This clone was counted once. The chain recombines TRBV5-1 with TRBJ2-2; 11 bases are a match to TRBD2. CDR1 SGHRS and CDR2 YFSETQ come from the germline V gene. Unmatched junction bases numbered 4, after V lost 5 bases and J lost 7 bases. This CDR3 region has 14 residues. Here the CDR3 DNA reads TGCGCCAGCAGTACTAGCGGGAGTGACGGGGAGCTGTTTTTT. Residues: CASSTSGSDGELFF.

The chain uses TRBV19 and TRBJ1-3; D is perhaps TRBD1 (5 bases). Germline V gives CDR1 LNHDA, CDR2 SQIVND (reference sequence). The germline V and J ends were trimmed by 3 bases and 4 bases, with 16 bases remaining between them. CDR3 length: 16 amino acids. Here the CDR3 reads CASSMPSGTFGNTIYF. The CDR3, as DNA: TGTGCCAGTAGTATGCCCTCCGGGACTTTCGGAAACACCATATATTTT.

This chain uses TRBV2 with TRBJ1-5; a possible D gene is TRBD1 (5 bases). The CDR3 has 14 amino acids. Germline-derived CDR1 and CDR2 are SNHLY and FYNNEI. Trimming stripped 7 bases from V and 4 bases from J, with 14 bases between. The CDR3 coding sequence is TGTGCCAGCACCATTATGGGGGGGAATCAGCCCCAGCATTTT. Amino acids: CASTIMGGNQPQHF.

The rearrangement links TRBV6-2 or TRBV6-3 to TRBJ2-3, with 15 bases matching TRBD2. Trimming at V came to 5 bases and at J to 6 bases, leaving 15 bases not matched to a gene. CDR3 length: 19 amino acids. Germline V gene lookup returns CDR1 MNHEY and CDR2 SVGEGT. CDR3 region: CASSPPPGLAGGLMDTQYF. For the CDR3, the DNA is TGTGCCAGCAGTCCGCCACCGGGACTAGCGGGAGGTCTTATGGATACGCAGTATTTT.

V is TRBV19 and J is TRBJ2-7, with a possible D match to TRBD1 (6 bases). The V gene lost 4 bases and the J gene lost 6 bases, with 16 bases spanning the gap. The length of the CDR3 is 14 residues. Per the germline V gene, CDR1 is LNHDA and CDR2 is SQIVND (reference sequence). CDR3 DNA sequence: TGTGCCAGTAGTAGAGGGACACAGTTCTCCGAGCAGTACTTC. Its protein is CASSRGTQFSEQYF.

This sequence joins TRBV19 and TRBJ1-2; tentatively, D is TRBD1 (5 bases). Germline CDR1 is LNHDA and CDR2 is SQIVND (reference sequence). V was clipped by 3 bases and J by 4 bases, with 9 bases between them. The CDR3 totals 13 residues. The CDR3 sequence is CASSIPGSYGYTF. CDR3 nucleotide sequence: TGTGCCAGTAGTATTCCAGGGTCCTATGGCTACACCTTC.

This clone was seen at least ten times. V and J are TRBV7-2 and TRBJ1-2, with no clear D. V was pared by 0 bases and J by 4 bases, with 12 bases between. The CDR3 runs to 15 residues. The V gene's germline CDR1 is SGHTA and CDR2 FQGNSA. CDR3 DNA sequence: TGTGCCAGCAGCTTAGCGACGCAGGTCACCTATGGCTACACCTTC. It codes for CASSLATQVTYGYTF.

The chain is built from TRBV9 and TRBJ2-5; 8 nucleotides agree with TRBD2. V lost 0 bases, J lost 4 bases, and 5 bases stayed unmatched. The CDR3 is 15 residues long. In germline, CDR1 is SGDLS, CDR2 YYNGEE. The CDR3 region is CASSVGAGARETQYF. CDR3 nucleotide sequence: TGTGCCAGCAGCGTAGGAGCGGGAGCGAGAGAGACCCAGTACTTC. The full variable domain, its missing parts supplied by reference TRBV9 and TRBJ2-5, is DSGVTQTPKHLITATGQRVTLRCSPRSGDLSVYWYQQSLDQGLQFLIQYYNGEERAKGNILERFSAQQFPDLHSELNLSSLELGDSALYFCASSVGAGARETQYFGPGTRLLVL.

The chain carries TRBV21-1 and TRBJ1-5; the DNA was not used to check the table's D call, TRBD1. TRBV21-1 is annotated as a pseudogene. The CDR3 spans 16 residues. CDR3 coding DNA: TGTGCCAGCAGCCCACAGCAGCAGGTAAGTAATCAGCCCCAGCATTTT. Residues: CASSPQQQVSNQPQHF.

This clone was observed a few times. The rearrangement links TRBV6-5 to TRBJ2-1, with 7 bases identical to TRBD2. CDR3 length equals 14 residues. J gave up 5 bases and V 7 bases, and 8 bases lay outside the gene matches. Germline CDR1 reads MNHEY; CDR2 reads SVGAGI. The CDR3 loop is CASKTGTTNNEQFF. The DNA for the CDR3 is TGTGCCAGCAAAACCGGGACTACCAACAATGAGCAGTTCTTC.

The gene calls are TRBV11-2 and TRBJ1-5; no clear D. Trimming removed 2 bases at V and 0 bases at J, with 8 bases between. The CDR3 has 15 amino acids. From germline, CDR1 is SGHAT and CDR2 FQNNGV. The CDR3 protein is CASSLIRLSNQPQHF. The CDR3 nucleotides read TGTGCCAGCAGCTTAATCCGTCTTAGCAATCAGCCCCAGCATTTT.

This clone appeared a single time. This chain uses TRBV5-1 with TRBJ2-7; TRBD1 agrees at 7 bases. The CDR3 covers 13 residues. Trimming took 4 bases from V and 6 from J; bases not matched to a gene: 7. Germline CDR1 and CDR2: SGHRS and YFSETQ. The chain's CDR3 is CASSLAGGIEQYV. In nucleotides, the CDR3 is TGCGCCAGCAGCCTCGCAGGGGGAATCGAGCAGTACGTC.

This chain uses TRBV29-1 with TRBJ2-5, with 8 bases that match TRBD1. The germline CDR1 and CDR2 sequences are SQVTM and ANQGSEA. The junction had 21 bases not matched to a gene; V was cut back by 0 bases and J by 0 bases. The CDR3 covers 21 residues. CDR3 residues: CSVEDWLAGWQGALNQETQYF. For the CDR3, the DNA is TGCAGCGTTGAAGATTGGTTGGCTGGCTGGCAGGGGGCTTTAAACCAAGAGACCCAGTACTTC.

This clone was counted a few times. V is TRBV28 and J is TRBJ1-2; 7 bases map to TRBD1. The CDR3 runs 15 residues. Germline trimming cut 3 bases from V and 4 bases from J; bases unmatched to any gene: 8. Germline CDR1 MDHEN, CDR2 SYDVKM. The CDR3 DNA reads TGTGCCAGCAGTTTGGGGACAGCCTCCTTCTATGGCTACACCTTC. Amino acids: CASSLGTASFYGYTF.

V and J are TRBV5-6 and TRBJ1-1; 12 bases line up with TRBD1. The CDR3 is 16 residues long. The V segment lost 5 bases and the J segment 2 bases; nucleotides outside the gene matches: 7. Germline V gene sequence: CDR1 SGHDT, CDR2 YYEEEE. DNA for the CDR3: TGTGCCAGCAGGCCCGGGACAGGGGGCTCAAACACTGAAGCTTTCTTT. This codes for CASRPGTGGSNTEAFF.

This clone was seen only once. The chain links TRBV7-3 to TRBJ2-7; D uncertain. The germline V and J ends were trimmed by 2 bases and 1 base, with 12 bases remaining between them. Per the germline V gene, CDR1 is SGHTA and CDR2 is FQGTGA. This CDR3 contains 15 residues. The CDR3 DNA is TGTGCCAGCAGCTTAGCTTCCGGTTTATCCTACGAGCAGTACGTC. Protein product: CASSLASGLSYEQYV.

This chain uses TRBV29-1 with TRBJ2-7; the D is unclear. The germline gives CDR1 SQVTM, CDR2 ANQGSEA. V shed 5 bases and J shed 4 bases, with 12 bases lying between them. The CDR3 consists of 12 residues. The CDR3 loop reads CSVQATSYEQYF. In nucleotides, the CDR3 is TGCAGCGTTCAGGCAACGTCGTACGAGCAGTACTTC.

This chain joins TRBV30 and TRBJ2-1; D perhaps matches TRBD2 (6 bases). V gave up 4 bases and J gave up 9 bases, with 22 bases separating them. Germline V gene data show CDR1 as GTSNPN and CDR2 as SVGIG (reference sequence). This CDR3 region has 15 residues. The CDR3 region is CAWNRNGLAFGEQFF. In DNA, the CDR3 is TGTGCCTGGAACCGCAACGGCCTAGCGTTTGGTGAGCAGTTCTTC.

The chain combines TRBV3-1 (or the pseudogene TRBV3-2) with TRBJ1-2, with a weak D call TRBD1 (5 bases). Germline V gene data show CDR1 as LGHDT and CDR2 as YNNKEL (reference sequence). V gave up 1 base and J gave up 3 bases, with 6 bases separating them. The CDR3 runs 13 residues. CDR3: CASSQARDYGYTF. CDR3 DNA: TGTGCCAGCAGCCAAGCCAGGGACTATGGCTACACCTTC.